This entry concerns a single T cell receptor (beta chain). A quantity of about 0.5 to 1 ug RNA underwent reverse transcription using random hexamers. TCRdb fed the immunoSEQ multiplex PCR reads into MiXCR, producing one record per CDR3 protein. The sample carries around 220,000 distinct CDR3 sequences, about 94% recorded once. This sample was taken from a study of CD8 T cells in Susac syndrome. This TCR derives from a human donor with multiple sclerosis. The sample consisted of CD8+ T cells from PBMCs.

CDR3 nucleotide sequence: TGCAGTGCTACCTCTCCTCTCGAACAGGGTAGGGATAATTCACCCCTCCACTTT. Its protein product is CSATSPLEQGRDNSPLHF. The V and J genes are TRBV20-1 and TRBJ1-6, with D maybe TRBD1 (6 bases). V lost 4 bases and J 5 bases, leaving 24 bases between the germline ends. The germline CDR1 and CDR2 sequences are DFQATT and SNEGSKA (reference sequence). CDR3 length: 18 residues.